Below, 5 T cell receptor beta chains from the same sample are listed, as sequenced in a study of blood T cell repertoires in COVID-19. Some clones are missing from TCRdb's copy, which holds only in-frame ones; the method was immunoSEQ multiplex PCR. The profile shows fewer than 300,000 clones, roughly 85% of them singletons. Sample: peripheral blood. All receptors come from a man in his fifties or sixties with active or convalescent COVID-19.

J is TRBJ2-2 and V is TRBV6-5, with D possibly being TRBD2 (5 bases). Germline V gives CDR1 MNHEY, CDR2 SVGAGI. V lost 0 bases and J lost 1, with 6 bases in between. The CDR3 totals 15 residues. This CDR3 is CASSYSRVNTGELFF. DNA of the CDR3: TGTGCCAGCAGTTACTCGAGGGTGAACACCGGGGAGCTGTTTTTT.

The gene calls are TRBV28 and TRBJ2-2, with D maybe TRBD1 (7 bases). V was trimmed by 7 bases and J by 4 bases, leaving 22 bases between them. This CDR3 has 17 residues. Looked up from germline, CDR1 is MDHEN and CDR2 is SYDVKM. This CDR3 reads CASTPGGTPWGTGELFF. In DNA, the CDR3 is TGTGCCAGCACCCCAGGGGGGACTCCCTGGGGCACCGGGGAGCTGTTTTTT. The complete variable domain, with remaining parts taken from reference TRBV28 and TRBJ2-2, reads DVKVTQSSRYLVKRTGEKVFLECVQDMDHENMFWYRQDPGLGLRLIYFSYDVKMKEKGDIPEGYSVSREKKERFSLILESASTNQTSMYLCASTPGGTPWGTGELFFGEGSRLTVL.

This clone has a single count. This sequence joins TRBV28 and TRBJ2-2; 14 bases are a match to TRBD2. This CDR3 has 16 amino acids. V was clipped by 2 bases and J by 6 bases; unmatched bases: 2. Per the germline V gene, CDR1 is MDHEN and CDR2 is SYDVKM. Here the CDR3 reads CASSLGLAGGAGELFF. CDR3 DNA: TGTGCCAGCAGTTTAGGACTAGCGGGAGGCGCCGGGGAGCTGTTTTTT.

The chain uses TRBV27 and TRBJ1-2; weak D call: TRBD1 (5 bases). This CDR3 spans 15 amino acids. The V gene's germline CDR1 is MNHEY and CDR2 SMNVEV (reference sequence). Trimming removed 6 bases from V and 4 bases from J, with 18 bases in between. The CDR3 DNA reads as TGTGCCAGCAGCCCCGGGGGGGTATGGGCCTATGGCTACACCTTC. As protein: CASSPGGVWAYGYTF.

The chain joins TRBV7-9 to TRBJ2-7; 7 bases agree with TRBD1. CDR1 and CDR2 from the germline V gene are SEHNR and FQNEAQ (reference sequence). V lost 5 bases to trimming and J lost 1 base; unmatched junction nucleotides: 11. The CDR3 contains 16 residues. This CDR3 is CASSPLFATGSYEQYF. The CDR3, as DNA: TGTGCCAGCAGCCCCCTTTTCGCGACAGGGTCCTACGAGCAGTACTTC.